This TCR beta chain is from a study of regulatory T cells in long-lasting Graves disease. Study findings and constraints: Favored usage of TRBV28, TRBJ1-2 and TRBJ2-5 was recorded in persistent disease.

Looked up from germline, CDR1 is SGHRS and CDR2 is YFSETQ. The CDR3 runs 15 residues. V gave up 6 bases and J gave up 0 bases, with 13 bases separating them. Building of the TCR beta libraries involved iRepertoire HTBI primers and Arm-PCR of CDR3 regions. MiXCR was run by TCRdb on the multiplex PCR reads, yielding one entry per CDR3 protein. Of approximately 440,000 distinct CDR3 sequences listed, roughly 17% are singletons. Regarding this clonotype: Its antigen remains unidentified.

Time point reported: newly diagnosed GD, antithyroid drugs for less than 3 months. TCR sequences were obtained from RNA taken from PBMCs. American Thyroid Association guidelines defined Graves' disease diagnosis. These data also featured in a second study, about T cells in Graves' hyperthyroidism and ophthalmopathy. That paper adds: Prediction of ophthalmopathy progression came a median around 6.1 months pre-onset.

The sequence was obtained from a middle-aged man with Graves disease. The chain employs TRBV5-1 and TRBJ2-1; D uncertain. Material: peripheral blood mononuclear cells (PBMCs), obtained at new diagnosis, from a patient treated with antithyroid drugs. The CDR3 nucleotides are TGCGCCAGCAACTCCAATGGGGACTCCTACAATGAGCAGTTCTTC. Its protein is CASNSNGDSYNEQFF. The full variable domain, its missing parts supplied by reference TRBV5-1 and TRBJ2-1, is KAGVTQTPRYLIKTRGQQVTLSCSPISGHRSVSWYQQTPGQGLQFLFEYFSETQRNKGNFPGRFSGRQFSNSRSEMNVSTLELGDSALYLCASNSNGDSYNEQFFGPGTRLTVL.